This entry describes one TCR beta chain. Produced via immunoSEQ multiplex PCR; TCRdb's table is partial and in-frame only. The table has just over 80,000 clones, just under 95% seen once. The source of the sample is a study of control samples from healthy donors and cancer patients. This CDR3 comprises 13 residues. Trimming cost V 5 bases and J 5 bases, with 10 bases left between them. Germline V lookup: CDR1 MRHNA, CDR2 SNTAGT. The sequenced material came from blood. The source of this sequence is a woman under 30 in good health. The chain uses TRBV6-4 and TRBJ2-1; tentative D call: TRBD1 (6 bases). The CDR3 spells CASSRQEHNEQFF. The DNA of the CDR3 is TGTGCCAGCAGTCGACAGGAGCACAATGAGCAGTTCTTC.